These 20 T cell receptor beta chains were all obtained from the same sample, sequenced in a study of spatial heterogeneity in lung cancer. Time point denoted: blood at routine non-recurrence follow-up after resection. One entry per CDR3 protein, called by TCRdb with MiXCR from the 5' RACE reads. The data hold around 40,000 distinct CDR3 sequences, with 6% to 9.5% observed a single time. Here the sequenced sample was PBMCs, taken at follow-up. These receptors originate from a male donor with early-stage non-small cell lung cancer.

This clonotype was detected many times. This rearrangement joins TRBV5-1 to TRBJ1-2; 9 bases agree with TRBD1. V lost 4 bases, J lost 8 bases, and 6 bases stayed unmatched. CDR1 SGHRS and CDR2 YFSETQ come from the germline V gene. This CDR3 has 13 residues. The CDR3 protein is CASSLWDREGYTF. Written as DNA, the CDR3 is TGCGCCAGCAGCCTTTGGGACAGGGAGGGCTACACCTTC. The full variable domain, with the rest looked up from reference TRBV5-1 and TRBJ1-2, is KAGVTQTPRYLIKTRGQQVTLSCSPISGHRSVSWYQQTPGQGLQFLFEYFSETQRNKGNFPGRFSGRQFSNSRSEMNVSTLELGDSALYLCASSLWDREGYTFGSGTRLTVV.

This clonotype appeared a few times. The chain recombines TRBV11-2 with TRBJ2-3; 9 bases agree with TRBD1. Trimming at V came to 2 bases and at J to 5 bases, leaving 2 bases not matched to a gene. The CDR3 covers 14 residues. Germline V gene sequence: CDR1 SGHAT, CDR2 FQNNGV. CDR3 in DNA: TGTGCCAGCAGCTTATCGACAGGGGGAGATACGCAGTATTTT. As protein: CASSLSTGGDTQYF.

This chain connects TRBV29-1 to TRBJ1-1; TRBD1 might be the D (6 bases). V dropped 4 bases and J dropped 5 bases, with 11 bases sitting between them. This CDR3 has 12 residues. Germline CDR1 SQVTM, CDR2 ANQGSEA. CDR3: CSVARGGTEAFF. CDR3 nucleotide sequence: TGCAGCGTTGCCAGGGGCGGAACTGAAGCTTTCTTT.

The sample holds many counts of this clonotype. The chain has TRBV7-8 and TRBJ2-3; no definite D call. CDR3 length: 13 residues. V was shortened by 2 bases and J by 5 bases, with 8 bases between the two germline ends. The germline V gene has CDR1 SGHVS and CDR2 FQNEAQ. CDR3 sequence: CASSLRTVDTQYF. CDR3 DNA: TGTGCCAGCAGCTTAAGGACGGTAGATACGCAGTATTTT.

This clonotype was observed at least ten times. This rearrangement joins TRBV30 to TRBJ1-5, with TRBD1 matching 9 bases. CDR1 GTSNPN and CDR2 SVGIG come from the germline V gene (reference sequence). The CDR3 sequence is 14 residues long. V dropped 2 bases and J dropped 7; count of bases not matched to a gene: 6. CDR3 residues: CAWSRGTGRQPQHF. CDR3 DNA: TGTGCCTGGAGTCGGGGGACAGGGCGGCAGCCCCAGCATTTT.

Ten or more counts support this clonotype. The chain recombines TRBV12-3 or TRBV12-4 with TRBJ1-4; no definite D call. The CDR3 consists of 14 residues. The CDR3 DNA reads TGTGTCCCGAGGAAGGGCTCAACTAATGAAAAACTGTTTTTT. The encoded protein is CVPRKGSTNEKLFF.

This clonotype was seen many times. Here the CDR3 reads CSARLNEQFF. CDR3 bases: TGCAGTGCCCGTCTCAATGAGCAGTTCTTC. The chain couples TRBV20-1 to TRBJ2-1; D is uncertain. This CDR3 contains 10 residues. Germline CDR1 reads DFQATT; CDR2 reads SNEGSKA (reference sequence). Trimming pared 6 bases from V and 6 bases from J, leaving 6 bases between.

A few counts support this clonotype. V usage is TRBV3-1 and J usage is TRBJ1-2; unclear D gene. This CDR3 is built from 15 residues. With 4 bases removed from V and 2 bases from J, the gap between germline ends came to 14 bases. The germline gives CDR1 LGHDT, CDR2 YNNKEL (reference sequence). As DNA, the CDR3 is TGTGCCAGCAGCCCGAACAGCGTACCGAACTATGGCTACACCTTC. It translates to CASSPNSVPNYGYTF.

There are many counts of this clonotype. The chain is built from TRBV5-1 and TRBJ1-5; D call uncertain. The germline gives CDR1 SGHRS, CDR2 YFSETQ. The CDR3 spans 13 residues. V lost 0 bases to trimming and J lost 5 bases, with 6 bases between them. DNA for the CDR3: TGCGCCAGCAGCTTGGCGGGAGATCAGCCCCAGCATTTT. It is translated as CASSLAGDQPQHF.

In its sample, this clonotype was seen many times. The chain combines TRBV5-1 with TRBJ2-1; 11 nucleotides match TRBD2. Germline values: CDR1 SGHRS, CDR2 YFSETQ. The CDR3 contains 16 residues. Trimming removed 7 bases from V and 1 base from J; junction bases left unmatched: 7. This CDR3 reads CASVPGLAVSYNEQFF. CDR3 sequence (DNA): TGCGCCAGCGTTCCGGGACTAGCGGTTTCCTACAATGAGCAGTTCTTC.

This clonotype was detected many times. The chain combines TRBV2 with TRBJ2-7; D uncertain. V dropped 2 bases and J dropped 2 bases, with 4 bases sitting between them. In germline, CDR1 is SNHLY, CDR2 FYNNEI. The CDR3 extends over 12 amino acids. CDR3 amino acids: CASSEIAYEQYF. CDR3 in DNA: TGTGCCAGCAGTGAAATAGCCTACGAGCAGTACTTC.

This clonotype was picked up many times. This chain uses TRBV10-3 with TRBJ2-4, with D possibly TRBD1 on 6 matching bases. With 0 bases removed from V and 1 base from J, the gap between germline ends came to 19 bases. Germline assignment: CDR1 ENHRY and CDR2 SYGVKD. CDR3 size: 19 residues. The CDR3 DNA follows: TGTGCCATCAGTGAGTCGGAGACAGGCCCTTATGGGGCCAAAAACATTCAGTACTTC. This gives the protein CAISESETGPYGAKNIQYF.

The sample holds many counts of this clonotype. This chain links TRBV5-4 with TRBJ2-3; D ambiguous. With 2 bases removed from V and 3 bases from J, the gap between germline ends came to 10 bases. The CDR3 runs 14 residues. Germline V gene data show CDR1 as SGHNT and CDR2 as YYREEE (reference sequence). For the CDR3, the DNA is TGTGCCAGCAGCTTTTCCGCTAATACAGATACGCAGTATTTT. Amino acids: CASSFSANTDTQYF.

The gene calls are TRBV7-3 and TRBJ2-5; 14 positions match TRBD2. The CDR3 length is 15 residues. The V gene end was trimmed by 5 bases and the J gene end by 4 bases; junction bases not matched to a gene: 3. CDR1 SGHTA and CDR2 FQGTGA come from the germline V gene. In DNA, the CDR3 is TGTGCCAGCAGCCCGACTAGCGGGGGGGGAGAGACCCAGTACTTC. It codes for CASSPTSGGGETQYF.

At least ten counts were recorded for this clonotype. The V gene is TRBV11-3, the J gene TRBJ2-1; 9 bases map to TRBD2. After removal of 4 bases from V and 0 bases from J, the junction contained 16 bases not matched to a gene. Germline CDR1 SGHNT, CDR2 YENEEA. This CDR3 is 20 amino acids long. The CDR3 here is CASSSHAGGTLVSSYNEQFF. CDR3 nucleotide sequence: TGTGCCAGCAGCTCGCACGCGGGGGGGACATTAGTAAGCTCCTACAATGAGCAGTTCTTC.

This clonotype was seen repeatedly, ten times or more. V gene TRBV4-1 combines with J gene TRBJ2-1; D is possibly TRBD1 (5 bases). Germline values: CDR1 MGHRA, CDR2 YSYEKL. The CDR3 totals 17 residues. V lost 0 bases and J lost 5, with 17 bases in between. In nucleotides, the CDR3 is TGCGCCAGCAGCCAAGATAATCAAGGGGTAGGGGACAATGAGCAGTTCTTC. Its protein is CASSQDNQGVGDNEQFF.

This clonotype was counted at least ten times. V and J are TRBV2 and TRBJ1-1, with D unclear. The CDR3 extends over 13 amino acids. Germline V lookup: CDR1 SNHLY, CDR2 FYNNEI. CDR3 loop: CAIGPRWDTEAFF. CDR3 DNA: TGTGCTATTGGACCCCGTTGGGACACTGAAGCTTTCTTT.

This clonotype has ten or more counts. The chain has TRBV28 and TRBJ2-5; unclear D gene. The CDR3 is 15 residues long. Germline values: CDR1 MDHEN, CDR2 SYDVKM. Trimming pared 3 bases from V and 0 bases from J, leaving 11 bases between. CDR3 DNA sequence: TGTGCCAGCAGTTTCGAGCCAGCACACCAAGAGACCCAGTACTTC. Residues: CASSFEPAHQETQYF.

With respect to this clonotype: A read error may explain this, as a much larger clone is one base away. This sequence joins TRBV7-9 and TRBJ1-4, with D unclear. The CDR3 has 14 residues. CDR1 and CDR2 (germline): SEHNR, FQNEAQ (reference sequence). Written as DNA, the CDR3 is TGTGTCAGCAGCTTAGCTGGGTCGGGCGAAAAACTGTTTTTT. Protein: CVSSLAGSGEKLFF.

This clonotype was detected many times. The CDR3 bases are TGTGCCAGCTCACCATCTAGCGGGGGGTCCGAGACCCAGTACTTC. Its translation is CASSPSSGGSETQYF. The chain joins TRBV18 to TRBJ2-5; TRBD2 matches 11 bases. The CDR3 sequence is 15 residues long. CDR1 and CDR2 (germline): KGHSH, LQKENI. V was pared by 2 bases and J by 5 bases, with 4 bases of the junction left unmatched.